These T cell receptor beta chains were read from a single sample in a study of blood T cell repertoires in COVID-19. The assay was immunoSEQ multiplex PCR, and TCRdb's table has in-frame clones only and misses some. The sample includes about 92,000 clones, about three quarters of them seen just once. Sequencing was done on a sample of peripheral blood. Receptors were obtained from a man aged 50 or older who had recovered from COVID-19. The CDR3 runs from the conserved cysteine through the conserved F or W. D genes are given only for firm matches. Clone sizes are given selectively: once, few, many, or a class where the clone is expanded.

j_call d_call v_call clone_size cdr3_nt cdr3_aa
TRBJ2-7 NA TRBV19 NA TGTGCCAGTAGTACTTATCCACACGGACTGGCTCATGTCTTC CASSTYPHGLAHVF
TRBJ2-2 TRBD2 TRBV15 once TGTGCCACCGCTTTAGCGGGGGGAAACACCGGGGAGCTGTTTTTT CATALAGGNTGELFF
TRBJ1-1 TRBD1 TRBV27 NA TGTGCCAGCAGATTAGGAGGGACAGTATTGACTGAAGCTTTCTTT CASRLGGTVLTEAFF
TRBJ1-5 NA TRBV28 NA TGTGCCAGCAGCCACTCCCAGGGTGTCCAGCCCCAGCATTTT CASSHSQGVQPQHF
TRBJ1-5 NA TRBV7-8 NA TGTGCCAGCAGCCCGGTAGAGGTTTATAGCAATCAGCCCCAGCATTTT CASSPVEVYSNQPQHF
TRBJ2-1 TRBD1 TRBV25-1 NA TGTGCCAGCACAGGACAGGGGACCTACAATGAGCAGTTCTTC CASTGQGTYNEQFF
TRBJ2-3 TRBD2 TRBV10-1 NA TGCGCCAGCAGTGACGCCGGGACTAGCGGGACAGATACGCAGTATTTT CASSDAGTSGTDTQYF
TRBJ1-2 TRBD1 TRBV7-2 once TGTGCCAGCAGCTTAGTGTCAGGGGGCAACTATGGCTACACCTTC CASSLVSGGNYGYTF
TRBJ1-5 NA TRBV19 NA TGTGCCAGTAGTATTCTCGGGCAGCCCCAGCATTTT CASSILGQPQHF
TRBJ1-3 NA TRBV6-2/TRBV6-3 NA TGTGCCAGCAGTTACCGCGGGAACTCTGGAAACACCATATATTTT CASSYRGNSGNTIYF
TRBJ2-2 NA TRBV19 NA TGTGCCAGTAGAACCAGGGGAAGGGCCTCTGAGGCCGGGGAGCTGTTTTTT CASRTRGRASEAGELFF
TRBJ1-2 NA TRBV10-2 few TGCGCCAGCAGTGAGTCGAGGACATTTGGCGGCTACACCTTC CASSESRTFGGYTF
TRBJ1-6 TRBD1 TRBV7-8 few TGTGCCAGCAGCCCTCCGGGACAGGGGAATTCACCCCTCCACTTT CASSPPGQGNSPLHF
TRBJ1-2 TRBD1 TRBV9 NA TGTGCCAGCAGCCCCCGGCCGGGACAGCTCTATGGCTACACCTTC CASSPRPGQLYGYTF
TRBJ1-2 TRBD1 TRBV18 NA TGTGCCAGCTCACCATCCCAGGCAGGGGGCAACAATGGCTACACCTTC CASSPSQAGGNNGYTF
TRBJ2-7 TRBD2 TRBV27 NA TGTGCCAGCAGTTTCTTCCCAGCGGGAGGGCCCACTTACTACGAGCAGTACTTC CASSFFPAGGPTYYEQYF
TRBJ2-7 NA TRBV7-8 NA TGTGCCAGCAGCCCGACAGGCCGGTCTAGCCTCGAGCAGTACTTC CASSPTGRSSLEQYF
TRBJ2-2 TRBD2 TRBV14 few TGTGCCAGCAGCCGGGTAGCGGGAGAACCGAACACCGGGGAGCTGTTTTTT CASSRVAGEPNTGELFF
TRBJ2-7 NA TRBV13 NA TGTGCCAGCAGCTTAGGACTCAGGGAAGCCTACGAGCAGTACTTC CASSLGLREAYEQYF
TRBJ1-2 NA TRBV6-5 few TGTGCCAGCAGTAACAATTACTATGGCTACACCTTC CASSNNYYGYTF
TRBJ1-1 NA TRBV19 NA TGTGCCAGTTTATTGAACACTGAAGCTTTCTTT CASLLNTEAFF
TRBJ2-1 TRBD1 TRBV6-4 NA TGTGCCAGCAGCTGGACAGGGCACTCCTCGGATGAGCAGTTCTTC CASSWTGHSSDEQFF
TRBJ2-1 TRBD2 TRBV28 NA TGTGCCAGCAGCCCTACTAGCGGGATGGGCAATGAGCAGTTCTTC CASSPTSGMGNEQFF
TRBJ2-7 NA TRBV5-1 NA TGCGCCAGCAGCCCCGGGGGAACCCGGTCCTACGAGCAGTACTTC CASSPGGTRSYEQYF